What follows are 27 T cell receptor beta chains derived from one specimen sequenced in a study of vaccination and CD4 T cells after COVID-19 (dated by TCRdb to between 2021 and 2023). Libraries came from PCR. These reads were obtained on an Illumina iSeq 100. DNA from cultured CD4+ T cells was subjected to TCR sequencing with the Oncomine TCR Beta short-read assay at the Johns Hopkins FTIC core. The raw public data were reprocessed by TCRdb itself: fastp quality trimming at Q25, MiXCR clonotype calling, in-frame beta chains only. Rows merge per CDR3 protein into single entries with the most common DNA and genes. In this sample the table shows about 11,000 distinct CDR3 sequences, around a third of which occur a single time. The top ten clonotypes cover 15% to 17% of the sample. No antigen has been identified for these receptors. In light of the paper, this sample's treatment or condition label describes: roughly 10-day PBMC culture with coronavirus spike peptide pools or control peptides (ViraFEST assay).

The material was CD4+ T cells from blood, cultured in vitro, obtained after SARS-CoV-2 vaccination. These receptors all stem from a human donor who had recovered from COVID-19.

The sample holds a few counts of this clonotype. The gene calls are TRBV15 and TRBJ2-1; 12 bases are shared with TRBD2. Per the germline V gene, CDR1 is LNHNV and CDR2 is YYDKDF (reference sequence). This CDR3 is 15 amino acids long. V lost 5 bases, J lost 4 bases, and 3 bases stayed unmatched. CDR3: CATSPSGRVYNEQFF. The CDR3 DNA sequence: TGTGCCACCAGCCCTAGCGGGAGGGTGTACAATGAGCAGTTCTTC.

This CDR3 is CASRLAGTDTQYF. Written as DNA, the CDR3 is TGTGCCAGCAGGCTAGCGGGAACAGATACGCAGTATTTT. The chain employs TRBV25-1 and TRBJ2-3; 9 bases match TRBD2. Germline lookup yields CDR1 MGHDK and CDR2 SYGVNS. J was trimmed by 3 bases and V by 6 bases; bases with no gene match: 1. The CDR3 has 13 amino acids.

The J gene is TRBJ1-4, the V gene TRBV6-2 or TRBV6-3; D is unresolved. V lost 6 bases, J lost 5 bases, and 13 bases lay in between. CDR1 is MNHEY and CDR2 is SVGEGT in the germline V gene. The length of the CDR3 is 14 residues. The CDR3 nucleotides are TGTGCCAGCAGCCGTAGGACGGTCAATGAAAAACTGTTTTTT. Amino acids: CASSRRTVNEKLFF.

This clonotype was observed a few times. The chain carries TRBV19 and TRBJ1-1; a weak D match, TRBD1 (5 bases). CDR1 LNHDA and CDR2 SQIVND come from the germline V gene (reference sequence). V was clipped by 4 bases and J by 0 bases, with 15 bases between them. This CDR3 is 16 amino acids long. CDR3: CASSTPGRAMNTEAFF. Here the CDR3 DNA reads TGTGCCAGTAGTACCCCGGGGCGCGCCATGAACACTGAAGCTTTCTTT. Supplemented by reference TRBV19 and TRBJ1-1, the full variable domain reads DGGITQSPKYLFRKEGQNVTLSCEQNLNHDAMYWYRQDPGQGLRLIYYSQIVNDFQKGDIAEGYSVSREKKESFPLTVTSAQKNPTAFYLCASSTPGRAMNTEAFFGQGTRLTVV.

This clonotype was recorded a few times. The chain is built from TRBV10-3 and TRBJ2-7; 7 bases line up with TRBD2. This CDR3 spans 15 amino acids. The trim removed 7 bases at V and 0 bases at J, leaving 9 bases unmatched. Germline CDR1 ENHRY, CDR2 SYGVKD. CDR3 DNA: TGTGCCATCAAGGACCCCCGGGAGGACTCCTACGAGCAGTACTTC. Amino acid sequence: CAIKDPREDSYEQYF.

The chain couples TRBV7-9 to TRBJ1-3; D call uncertain. The CDR3 sequence is 14 residues long. The V end lost 5 bases, the J end lost 4 bases, and 12 bases lay between the germline ends. In germline, CDR1 is SEHNR, CDR2 FQNEAQ (reference sequence). CDR3 sequence (DNA): TGTGCCAGCAGCCAACCGGGGAGAGGAAACACCATATATTTT. Translated, it gives CASSQPGRGNTIYF.

Only a few counts were recorded for this clonotype. The chain has TRBV20-1 and TRBJ1-2; a possible D gene is TRBD1 (6 bases). The CDR3 runs 11 residues. Per the germline V gene, CDR1 is DFQATT and CDR2 is SNEGSKA (reference sequence). The CDR3 DNA sequence: TGCAGCGGTGACAGGAACTATGGCTACACCTTC. Translating gives CSGDRNYGYTF.

V is TRBV6-5 and J is TRBJ2-1; possibly TRBD2 for D (7 bases). The CDR3 loop spans 16 amino acids. Germline CDR1 MNHEY, CDR2 SVGAGI. V lost 2 bases to trimming and J lost 4 bases, with 15 bases between them. CDR3 amino acids: CASSYGGGGGYNEQFF. CDR3 sequence (DNA): TGTGCCAGCAGTTACGGAGGGGGGGGAGGTTACAATGAGCAGTTCTTC.

By sample fraction, this clonotype is medium-sized. The rearrangement joins TRBV20-1 to TRBJ2-3; 9 bases align to TRBD2. CDR1 is DFQATT and CDR2 is SNEGSKA in the germline V gene (reference sequence). This CDR3 contains 18 residues. Losses at the gene ends were 2 bases for V and 4 bases for J; bases not matched to a gene: 16. The CDR3 spells CSARTLSGRNLSADTQYF. In DNA form, the CDR3 reads TGCAGTGCTAGAACCCTCAGCGGGAGGAACCTTAGTGCAGATACGCAGTATTTT.

The chain recombines TRBV7-2 with TRBJ2-7, with D possibly matching TRBD2 (7 bases). This CDR3 region has 15 residues. CDR1 SGHTA and CDR2 FQGNSA come from the germline V gene. The V end lost 5 bases, the J end lost 3 bases, and 17 bases lay between the germline ends. The CDR3 sequence is CASSGGGAFLYEQYF. Here the CDR3 DNA reads TGTGCCAGCAGCGGGGGGGGGGCATTCCTCTACGAGCAGTACTTC.

This chain uses TRBV23-1 with TRBJ1-1; the D gene is possibly TRBD1 (5 bases). TRBV23-1 counts as an open reading frame of uncertain function. The CDR3 runs 15 residues. V was pared by 2 bases and J by 2 bases, with 12 bases between. DNA of the CDR3: TGCGCCAGCAGTCAACAGGGATGTTATAACACTGAAGCTTTCTTT. Amino acids: CASSQQGCYNTEAFF.

This clonotype has only a few counts. V is TRBV20-1 and J is TRBJ2-2; D is unclear. The germline V and J ends were trimmed by 4 bases and 0 bases, with 15 bases remaining between them. Germline V gene sequence: CDR1 DFQATT, CDR2 SNEGSKA (reference sequence). This CDR3 region has 16 residues. The CDR3: CSANRARLTNTGELFF. The CDR3 nucleotides are TGCAGTGCTAACCGGGCGAGACTTACGAACACCGGGGAGCTGTTTTTT.

By proportion, this clonotype is medium-sized. The chain joins TRBV10-2 to TRBJ1-6; D unresolved. This CDR3 region has 14 residues. The V gene's germline CDR1 is WSHSY and CDR2 SAAADI. V lost 6 bases to trimming and J lost 7 bases, with 13 bases between them. Written as DNA, the CDR3 is TGCGCCAGCAGGACCGACATGGGGAATTCACCCCTCCACTTT. It yields the protein CASRTDMGNSPLHF.

Concerning this clonotype: Relative to the germline gene, one junction end is altered; a read error may explain this. This chain connects TRBV28 to TRBJ1-2, with 7 nucleotides matching TRBD1. The V gene's germline CDR1 is MDHEN and CDR2 SYDVKM. The CDR3 loop spans 15 amino acids. CDR3 in amino acids: CASSQYDRVGRGEDF. The DNA of the CDR3 is TGTGCCAGCAGTCAATACGACAGGGTCGGCAGAGGAGAGGACTTC.

This clonotype has more than one count but fewer than ten. The rearrangement joins TRBV7-8 to TRBJ1-5, with TRBD1 as a possible D gene (6 bases). CDR1 and CDR2 (germline): SGHVS, FQNEAQ. This CDR3 has 14 residues. Trimming removed 5 bases from V and 4 bases from J, with 12 bases in between. CDR3 protein: CASSQGSVNQPQHF. The CDR3 coding sequence is TGTGCCAGCAGCCAGGGGTCAGTAAATCAGCCCCAGCATTTT.

The chain carries TRBV28 and TRBJ1-1, with no clear D. The V end was cut by 2 bases, the J end by 1 base, with 17 bases between. Per the germline V gene, CDR1 is MDHEN and CDR2 is SYDVKM. The CDR3 extends over 17 amino acids. The CDR3 loop reads CASSLALLESGNTEAFF. CDR3 DNA sequence: TGTGCCAGCAGTTTAGCCCTACTTGAATCTGGGAACACTGAAGCTTTCTTT.

This clonotype was counted a few times. The rearrangement links TRBV20-1 to TRBJ2-1, with D perhaps matching TRBD1 (5 bases). The CDR3 extends over 17 amino acids. Germline V lookup: CDR1 DFQATT, CDR2 SNEGSKA (reference sequence). V gave up 6 bases and J gave up 1 base, with 22 bases separating them. The CDR3 loop is CSAAPYFRDGSYNEQFF. The CDR3 nucleotides read TGCAGTGCCGCCCCTTATTTCAGGGATGGTTCCTACAATGAGCAGTTCTTC.

Only a few counts were recorded for this clonotype. The chain couples TRBV11-2 to TRBJ2-2, with TRBD2 matching 14 bases. The ends lost 4 bases at V and 7 bases at J; junction bases unmatched: 5. CDR1 and CDR2 from the germline V gene are SGHAT and FQNNGV. This CDR3 is built from 16 residues. For the CDR3, the DNA is TGTGCCAGCAGCTGGGGACTAGCGGGAGCTGGCGGGGAGCTGTTTTTT. It codes for CASSWGLAGAGGELFF.

This clonotype appeared a few times. The rearrangement links TRBV7-7 to TRBJ2-1; D ambiguous. Germline CDR1 and CDR2: SSHAT and FNYEAQ (reference sequence). The CDR3 totals 14 residues. Trimming shortened V by 5 bases and J by 5 bases, and 13 bases separated the two germline ends. CDR3 sequence: CASSPRVDDNEQFF. The CDR3 DNA reads as TGTGCCAGCAGCCCCAGAGTAGACGACAATGAGCAGTTCTTC. Using reference TRBV7-7 and TRBJ2-1 for the parts outside the CDR3, the full variable domain is GAGVSQSPRYKVTKRGQDVTLRCDPISSHATLYWYQQALGQGPEFLTYFNYEAQPDKSGLPSDRFSAERPEGSISTLTIQRTEQRDSAMYRCASSPRVDDNEQFFGPGTRLTVL.

This clonotype was counted between two and nine times. This chain uses TRBV6-1 with TRBJ1-2, with 9 bases lining up with TRBD1. CDR3 length: 17 amino acids. The germline CDR1 and CDR2 sequences are MNHNS and SASEGT. J was trimmed by 8 bases and V by 6 bases; bases with no gene match: 19. The CDR3 region is CASRRGDQQGARVGYTF. The CDR3 bases are TGTGCCAGCAGACGAGGCGACCAACAGGGGGCTAGGGTAGGCTACACCTTC.

The chain links TRBV19 to TRBJ2-7; tentatively, D is TRBD2 (6 bases). The CDR3 sequence is 13 residues long. Germline V gene lookup returns CDR1 LNHDA and CDR2 SQIVND (reference sequence). V dropped 10 bases and J dropped 2 bases, with 15 bases sitting between them. The CDR3 sequence is CANKAGHPYEQYF. The CDR3 DNA reads TGTGCCAACAAAGCGGGTCATCCCTACGAGCAGTACTTC.

The rearrangement joins TRBV6-5 to TRBJ1-5, with 9 bases identical to TRBD1. Germline CDR1 and CDR2: MNHEY and SVGAGI. The V gene end was trimmed by 2 bases and the J gene end by 1 base; junction bases not matched to a gene: 0. The CDR3 is made up of 15 amino acids. Written as DNA, the CDR3 is TGTGCCAGCAGTTACGACAGGGGGAGCAATCAGCCCCAGCATTTT. This encodes CASSYDRGSNQPQHF.

This clonotype was seen only a few times. The chain carries TRBV7-2 and TRBJ1-2, with 8 nucleotides matching TRBD1. CDR3 length equals 16 residues. From germline, CDR1 is SGHTA and CDR2 FQGNSA. Trimming at V came to 2 bases and at J to 8 bases, leaving 13 bases not matched to a gene. The CDR3 nucleotides read TGTGCCAGCAGCTTACAGCAGGCAGGGGGCGGTGGCGGCTACACCTTC. As protein: CASSLQQAGGGGGYTF.

The rearrangement links TRBV18 to TRBJ2-7; 9 bases align to TRBD2. The CDR3 length is 13 residues. Trimming took 5 bases from V and 9 from J; bases not matched to a gene: 8. Germline CDR1 KGHSH, CDR2 LQKENI. In nucleotides, the CDR3 is TGTGCCAGCTCAGAACTAGCGGGTGGCATGCAGTACTTC. Translation: CASSELAGGMQYF.

The chain employs TRBV4-2 and TRBJ1-1; 7 nucleotides line up with TRBD1. The CDR3 is 16 residues long. J gave up 0 bases and V 1 base, and 5 bases lay outside the gene matches. Germline lookup yields CDR1 LGHNA and CDR2 YNFKEQ. CDR3 DNA: TGTGCCAGCAGCCAAGGGGTCCAGGGGGTGAACACTGAAGCTTTCTTT. It codes for CASSQGVQGVNTEAFF.

The sample holds a few counts of this clonotype. In DNA form, the CDR3 reads TGTGCCAGCAGCCCCCAAGCGGGAGACGGGCAGTACTTC. Encoded protein: CASSPQAGDGQYF. The V gene is TRBV7-3, the J gene TRBJ2-7; 8 nucleotides agree with TRBD2. The germline V gene has CDR1 SGHTA and CDR2 FQGTGA. This CDR3 has 13 residues. Trimming at V came to 5 bases and at J to 9 bases, leaving 9 bases not matched to a gene.

The chain carries TRBV6-1 and TRBJ2-3; D uncertain. Germline CDR1 reads MNHNS; CDR2 reads SASEGT. Trimming stripped 5 bases from V and 8 bases from J, with 11 bases between. CDR3 length: 12 residues. Here the CDR3 reads CASSPRGITQYF. The CDR3 DNA reads as TGTGCCAGCAGTCCCCGTGGCATTACGCAGTATTTT.